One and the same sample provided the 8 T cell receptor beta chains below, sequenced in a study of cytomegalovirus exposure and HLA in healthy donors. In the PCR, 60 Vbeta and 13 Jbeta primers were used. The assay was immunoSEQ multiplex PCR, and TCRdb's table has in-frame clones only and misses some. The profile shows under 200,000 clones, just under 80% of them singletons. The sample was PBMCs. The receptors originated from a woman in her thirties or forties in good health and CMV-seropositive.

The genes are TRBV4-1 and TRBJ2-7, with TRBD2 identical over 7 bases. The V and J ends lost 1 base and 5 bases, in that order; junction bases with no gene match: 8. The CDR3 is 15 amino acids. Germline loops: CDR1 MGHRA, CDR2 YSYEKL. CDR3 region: CASSQGGGLTNEQYF. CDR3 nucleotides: TGCGCCAGCAGCCAAGGGGGGGGTCTAACGAACGAGCAGTACTTC.

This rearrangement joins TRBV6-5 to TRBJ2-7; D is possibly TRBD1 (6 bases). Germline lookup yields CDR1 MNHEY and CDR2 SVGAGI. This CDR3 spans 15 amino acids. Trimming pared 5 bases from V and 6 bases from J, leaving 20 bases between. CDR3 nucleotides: TGTGCCAGCAGTAAAGGGACAACCCGGCAGGGCGAGCAGTACTTC. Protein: CASSKGTTRQGEQYF.

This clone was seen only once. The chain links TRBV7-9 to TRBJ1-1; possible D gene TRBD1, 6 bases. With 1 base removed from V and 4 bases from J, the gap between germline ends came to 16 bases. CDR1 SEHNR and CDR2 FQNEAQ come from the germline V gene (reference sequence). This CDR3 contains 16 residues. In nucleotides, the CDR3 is TGTGCCAGCAGCTTAGGTTTAGGAACAGGGAGCACTGAAGCTTTCTTT. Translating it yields CASSLGLGTGSTEAFF. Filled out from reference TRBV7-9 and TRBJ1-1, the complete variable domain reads DTGVSQNPRHKITKRGQNVTFRCDPISEHNRLYWYRQTLGQGPEFLTYFQNEAQLEKSRLLSDRFSAERPKGSFSTLEIQRTEQGDSAMYLCASSLGLGTGSTEAFFGQGTRLTVV.

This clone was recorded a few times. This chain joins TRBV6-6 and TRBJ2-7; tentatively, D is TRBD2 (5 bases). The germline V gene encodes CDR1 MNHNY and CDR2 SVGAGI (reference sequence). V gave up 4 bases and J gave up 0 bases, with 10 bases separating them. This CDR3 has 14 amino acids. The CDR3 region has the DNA TGTGCCAGCAGTTTTCCGGGAAGCTCCTACGAGCAGTACTTC. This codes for CASSFPGSSYEQYF.

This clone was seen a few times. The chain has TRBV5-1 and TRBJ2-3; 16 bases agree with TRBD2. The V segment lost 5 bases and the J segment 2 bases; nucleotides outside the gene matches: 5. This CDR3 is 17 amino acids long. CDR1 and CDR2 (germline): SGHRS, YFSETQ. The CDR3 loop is CASRGLAGGAFTDTQYF. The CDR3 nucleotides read TGCGCCAGCAGGGGACTAGCGGGGGGGGCCTTCACAGATACGCAGTATTTT. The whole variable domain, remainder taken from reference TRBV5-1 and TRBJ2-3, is KAGVTQTPRYLIKTRGQQVTLSCSPISGHRSVSWYQQTPGQGLQFLFEYFSETQRNKGNFPGRFSGRQFSNSRSEMNVSTLELGDSALYLCASRGLAGGAFTDTQYFGPGTRLTVL.

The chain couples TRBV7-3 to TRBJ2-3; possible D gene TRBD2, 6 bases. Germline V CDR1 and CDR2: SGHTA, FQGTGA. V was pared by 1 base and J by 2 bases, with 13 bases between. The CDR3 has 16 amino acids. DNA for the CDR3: TGTGCCAGCAGCTTAAGGGACGGGGGTGTCACAGATACGCAGTATTTT. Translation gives CASSLRDGGVTDTQYF.

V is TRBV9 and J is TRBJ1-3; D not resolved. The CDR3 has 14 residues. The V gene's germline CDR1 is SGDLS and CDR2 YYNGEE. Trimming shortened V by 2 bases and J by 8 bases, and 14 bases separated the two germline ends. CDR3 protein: CASSVSDLKDTIYF. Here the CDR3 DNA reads TGTGCCAGCAGCGTTAGTGACTTGAAGGACACCATATATTTT. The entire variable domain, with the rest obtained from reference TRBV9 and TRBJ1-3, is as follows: DSGVTQTPKHLITATGQRVTLRCSPRSGDLSVYWYQQSLDQGLQFLIQYYNGEERAKGNILERFSAQQFPDLHSELNLSSLELGDSALYFCASSVSDLKDTIYFGEGSWLTVV.

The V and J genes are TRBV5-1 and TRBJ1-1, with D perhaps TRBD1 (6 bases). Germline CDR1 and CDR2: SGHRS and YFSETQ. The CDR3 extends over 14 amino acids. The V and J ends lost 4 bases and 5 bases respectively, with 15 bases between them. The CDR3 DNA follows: TGCGCCAGCAGCCATGGGCCCCAGGGGACTGAAGCTTTCTTT. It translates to CASSHGPQGTEAFF.